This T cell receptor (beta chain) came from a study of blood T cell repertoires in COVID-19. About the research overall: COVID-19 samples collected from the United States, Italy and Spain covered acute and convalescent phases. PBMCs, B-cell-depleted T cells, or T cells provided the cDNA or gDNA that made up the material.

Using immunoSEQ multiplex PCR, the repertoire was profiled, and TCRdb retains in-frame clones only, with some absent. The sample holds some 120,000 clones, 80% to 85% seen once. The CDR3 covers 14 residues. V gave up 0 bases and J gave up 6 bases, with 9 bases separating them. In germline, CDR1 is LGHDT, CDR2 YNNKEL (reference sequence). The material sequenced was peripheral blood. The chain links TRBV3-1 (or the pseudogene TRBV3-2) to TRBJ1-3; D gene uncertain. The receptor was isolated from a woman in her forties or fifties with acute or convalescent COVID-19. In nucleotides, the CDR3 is TGTGCCAGCAGCCAAGACAGGTTTCTAAACACCATATATTTT. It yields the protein CASSQDRFLNTIYF.